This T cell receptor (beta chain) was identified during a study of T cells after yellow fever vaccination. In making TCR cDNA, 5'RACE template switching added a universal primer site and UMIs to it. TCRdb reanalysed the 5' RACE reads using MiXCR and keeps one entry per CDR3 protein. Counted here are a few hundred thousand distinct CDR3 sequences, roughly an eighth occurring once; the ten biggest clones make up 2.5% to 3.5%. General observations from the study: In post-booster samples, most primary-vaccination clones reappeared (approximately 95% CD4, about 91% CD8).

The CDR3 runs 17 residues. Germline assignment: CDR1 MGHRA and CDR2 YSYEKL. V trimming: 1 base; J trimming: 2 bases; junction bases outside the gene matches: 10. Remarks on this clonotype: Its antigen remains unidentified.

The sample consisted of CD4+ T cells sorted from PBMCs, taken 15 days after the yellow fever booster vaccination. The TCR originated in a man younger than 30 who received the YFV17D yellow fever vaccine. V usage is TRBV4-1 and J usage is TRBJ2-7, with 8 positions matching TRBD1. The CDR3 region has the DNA TGCGCCAGCAGCCAAGTTCCTCGGGACAGGCTCACCTACGAGCAGTACTTC. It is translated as CASSQVPRDRLTYEQYF.